This T cell receptor (beta chain) appears in the sequencing data of a study of shared clonotypes between healthy human individuals. Study in general: Donors consisted of two women and three men between 18 and 49. Three plates each covered CD4 naive and memory; CD8 naive two, CD8 memory one.

Profiled with immunoSEQ multiplex PCR; TCRdb holds only in-frame clones, not every one. The profile shows about 2.3 million clones, roughly 93% of them singletons. The germline V gene has CDR1 MDHEN and CDR2 SYDVKM. The CDR3 runs to 16 residues. The germline V and J ends were trimmed by 4 bases and 5 bases, with 20 bases remaining between them. Points on this clone: What it recognizes is unknown.

Study conclusions and caveats: A generally larger estimated richness was seen in naive subsets than in memory subsets.

The clonotype originates from a man between 18 and 29 years old in good health. Some clones in this sample may be carry-over from other donors' samples. The sample was naive CD4+ T cells from PBMCs. Subset: CD45RA+ positively selected. This chain connects TRBV28 to TRBJ2-5; D is uncertain. CDR3 amino acids: CASSYGPTFHFETQYF. CDR3 nucleotide sequence: TGTGCCAGCAGTTATGGTCCAACATTTCACTTTGAGACCCAGTACTTC.